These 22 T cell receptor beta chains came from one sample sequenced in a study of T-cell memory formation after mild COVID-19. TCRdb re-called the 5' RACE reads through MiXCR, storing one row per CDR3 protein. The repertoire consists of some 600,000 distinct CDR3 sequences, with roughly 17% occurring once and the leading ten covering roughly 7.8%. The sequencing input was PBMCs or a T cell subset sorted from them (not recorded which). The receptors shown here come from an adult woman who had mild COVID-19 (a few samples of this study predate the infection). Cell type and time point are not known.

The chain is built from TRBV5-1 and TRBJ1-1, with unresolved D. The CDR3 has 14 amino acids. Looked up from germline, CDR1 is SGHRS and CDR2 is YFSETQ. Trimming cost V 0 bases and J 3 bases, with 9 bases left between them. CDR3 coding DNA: TGCGCCAGCAGCTTGGAACCTTTGGACACTGAAGCTTTCTTT. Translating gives CASSLEPLDTEAFF. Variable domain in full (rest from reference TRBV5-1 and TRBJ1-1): KAGVTQTPRYLIKTRGQQVTLSCSPISGHRSVSWYQQTPGQGLQFLFEYFSETQRNKGNFPGRFSGRQFSNSRSEMNVSTLELGDSALYLCASSLEPLDTEAFFGQGTRLTVV.

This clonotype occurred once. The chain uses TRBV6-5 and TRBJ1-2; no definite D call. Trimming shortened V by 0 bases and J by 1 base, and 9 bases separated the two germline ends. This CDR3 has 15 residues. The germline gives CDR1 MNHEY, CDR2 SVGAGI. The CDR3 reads CASSYSIYSNYGYTF. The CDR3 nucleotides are TGTGCCAGCAGTTACTCGATATACAGTAACTATGGCTACACCTTC.

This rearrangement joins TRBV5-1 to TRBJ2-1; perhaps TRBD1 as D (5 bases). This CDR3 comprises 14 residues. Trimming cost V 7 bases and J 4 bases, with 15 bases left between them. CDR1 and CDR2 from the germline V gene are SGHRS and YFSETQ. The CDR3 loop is CASSDQGPYNEQFF. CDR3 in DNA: TGCGCCAGCTCGGACCAGGGTCCGTACAATGAGCAGTTCTTC.

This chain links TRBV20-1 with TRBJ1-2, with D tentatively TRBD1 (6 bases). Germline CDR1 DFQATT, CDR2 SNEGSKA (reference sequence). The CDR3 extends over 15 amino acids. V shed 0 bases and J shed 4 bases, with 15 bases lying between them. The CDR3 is CSARDFEGDGYGYTF. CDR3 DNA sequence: TGCAGTGCTAGAGATTTCGAGGGGGACGGCTATGGCTACACCTTC.

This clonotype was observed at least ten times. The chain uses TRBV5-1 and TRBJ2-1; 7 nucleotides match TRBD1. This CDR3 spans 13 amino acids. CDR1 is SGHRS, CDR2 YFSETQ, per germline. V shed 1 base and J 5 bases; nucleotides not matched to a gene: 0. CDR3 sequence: CASSLTGDNEQFF. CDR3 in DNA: TGCGCCAGCAGCTTGACAGGGGACAATGAGCAGTTCTTC.

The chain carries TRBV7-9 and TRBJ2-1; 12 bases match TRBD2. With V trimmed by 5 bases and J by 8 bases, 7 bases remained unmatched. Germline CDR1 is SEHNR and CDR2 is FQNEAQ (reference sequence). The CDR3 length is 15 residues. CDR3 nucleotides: TGTGCCAGCAGCCCCACTAGCGGGAGGCTTCATGAGCAGTTCTTC. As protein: CASSPTSGRLHEQFF.

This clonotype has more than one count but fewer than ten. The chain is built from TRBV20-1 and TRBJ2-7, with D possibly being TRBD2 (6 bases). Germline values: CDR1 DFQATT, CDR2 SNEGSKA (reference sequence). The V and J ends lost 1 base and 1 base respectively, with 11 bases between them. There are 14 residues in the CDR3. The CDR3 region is CSARGLDNSYEQYF. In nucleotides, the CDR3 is TGCAGTGCTAGAGGACTAGACAATTCCTACGAGCAGTACTTC.

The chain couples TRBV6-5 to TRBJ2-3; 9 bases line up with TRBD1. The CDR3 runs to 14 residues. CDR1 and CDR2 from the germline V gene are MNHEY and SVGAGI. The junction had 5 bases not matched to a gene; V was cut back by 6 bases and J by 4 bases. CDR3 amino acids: CASSVQGASDTQYF. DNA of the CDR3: TGTGCCAGCAGCGTACAGGGGGCATCAGATACGCAGTATTTT.

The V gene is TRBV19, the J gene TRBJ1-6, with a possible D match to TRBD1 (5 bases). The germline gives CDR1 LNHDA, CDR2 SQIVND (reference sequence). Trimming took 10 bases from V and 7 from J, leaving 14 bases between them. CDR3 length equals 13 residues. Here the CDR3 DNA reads TGTGCCACCTCACCGGGGCCAAATTCACCCCTCCACTTT. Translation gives CATSPGPNSPLHF.

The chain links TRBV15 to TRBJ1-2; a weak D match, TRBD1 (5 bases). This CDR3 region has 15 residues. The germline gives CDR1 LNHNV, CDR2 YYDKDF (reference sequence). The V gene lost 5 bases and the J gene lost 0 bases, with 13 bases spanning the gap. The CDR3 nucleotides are TGTGCCACCAGCCGCGCGACAGACTCTAACTATGGCTACACCTTC. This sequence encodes CATSRATDSNYGYTF.

This chain's CDR3 is CASSSILRAGDTQYF. In nucleotides, the CDR3 is TGTGCCAGCAGCTCAATACTTAGGGCAGGAGATACGCAGTATTTT. This chain connects TRBV7-2 to TRBJ2-3; the D is unclear. V was shortened by 4 bases and J by 5 bases, with 16 bases between the two germline ends. The germline CDR1 and CDR2 sequences are SGHTA and FQGNSA. The CDR3 is 15 residues long. Supplemented by reference TRBV7-2 and TRBJ2-3, the full variable domain reads GAGVSQSPSNKVTEKGKDVELRCDPISGHTALYWYRQSLGQGLEFLIYFQGNSAPDKSGLPSDRFSAERTGGSVSTLTIQRTQQEDSAVYLCASSSILRAGDTQYFGPGTRLTVL.

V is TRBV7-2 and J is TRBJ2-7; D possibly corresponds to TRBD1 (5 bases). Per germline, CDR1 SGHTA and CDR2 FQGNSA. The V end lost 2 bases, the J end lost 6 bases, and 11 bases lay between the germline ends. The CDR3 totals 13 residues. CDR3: CASSLHQGLEQYF. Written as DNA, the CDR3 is TGTGCCAGCAGCTTACATCAGGGTCTCGAGCAGTACTTC.

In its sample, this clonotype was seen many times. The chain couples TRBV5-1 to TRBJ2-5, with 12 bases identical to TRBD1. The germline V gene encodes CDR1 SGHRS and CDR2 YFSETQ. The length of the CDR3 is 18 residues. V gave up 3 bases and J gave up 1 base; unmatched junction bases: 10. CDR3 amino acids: CASSSTGTGGLLQETQYF. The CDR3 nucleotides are TGCGCCAGCAGCTCCACCGGGACAGGGGGCCTGCTCCAAGAGACCCAGTACTTC.

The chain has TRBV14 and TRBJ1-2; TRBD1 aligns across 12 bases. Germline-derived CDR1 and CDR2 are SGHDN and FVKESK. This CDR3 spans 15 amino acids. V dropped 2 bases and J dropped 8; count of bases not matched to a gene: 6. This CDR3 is CASSQNLGTGGGYTF. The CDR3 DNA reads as TGTGCCAGCAGCCAAAATCTTGGGACAGGGGGCGGCTACACCTTC.

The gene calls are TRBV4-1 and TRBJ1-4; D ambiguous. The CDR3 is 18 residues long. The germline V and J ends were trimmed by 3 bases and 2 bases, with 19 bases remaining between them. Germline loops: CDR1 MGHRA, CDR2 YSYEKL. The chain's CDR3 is CASSHRGQTRSTNEKLFF. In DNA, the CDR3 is TGCGCCAGCAGCCACCGAGGGCAGACCCGGAGTACTAATGAAAAACTGTTTTTT.

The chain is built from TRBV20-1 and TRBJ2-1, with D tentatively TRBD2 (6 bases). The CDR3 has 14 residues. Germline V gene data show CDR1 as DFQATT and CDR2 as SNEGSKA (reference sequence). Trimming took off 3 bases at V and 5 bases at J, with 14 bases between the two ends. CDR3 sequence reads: CSARMVSGNNEQFF. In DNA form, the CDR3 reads TGCAGTGCTAGGATGGTTAGCGGCAACAATGAGCAGTTCTTC.

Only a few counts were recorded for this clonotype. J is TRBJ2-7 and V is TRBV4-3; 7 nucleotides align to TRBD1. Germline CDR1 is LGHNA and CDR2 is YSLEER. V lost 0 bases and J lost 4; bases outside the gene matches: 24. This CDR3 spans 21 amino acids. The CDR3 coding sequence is TGCGCCAGCAGCCAAGATGCCTTAGCGTCGTTAGCCAACAGGGGCTCATACGAGCAGTACTTC. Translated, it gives CASSQDALASLANRGSYEQYF.

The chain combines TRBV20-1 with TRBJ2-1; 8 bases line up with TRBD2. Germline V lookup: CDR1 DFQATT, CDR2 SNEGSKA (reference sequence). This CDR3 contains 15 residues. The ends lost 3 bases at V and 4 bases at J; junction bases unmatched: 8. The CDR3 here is CSARGTRGSYNEQFF. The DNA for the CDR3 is TGCAGTGCTAGGGGGACTAGAGGTTCTTACAATGAGCAGTTCTTC.

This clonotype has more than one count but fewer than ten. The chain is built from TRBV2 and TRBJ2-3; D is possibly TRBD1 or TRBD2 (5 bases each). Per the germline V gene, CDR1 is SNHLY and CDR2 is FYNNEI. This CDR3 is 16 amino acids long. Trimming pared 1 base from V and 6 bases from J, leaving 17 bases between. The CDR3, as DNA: TGTGCCAGCAGTGAAGGGTTTTTTAGGGGAGCGGATACGCAGTATTTT. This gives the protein CASSEGFFRGADTQYF.

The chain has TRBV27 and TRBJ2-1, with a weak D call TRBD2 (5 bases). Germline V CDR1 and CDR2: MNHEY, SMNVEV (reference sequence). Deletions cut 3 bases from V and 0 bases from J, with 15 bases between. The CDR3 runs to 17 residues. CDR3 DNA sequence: TGTGCCAGCAGTTTCGATGGGAGTCCGGTCTCCTACAATGAGCAGTTCTTC. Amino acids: CASSFDGSPVSYNEQFF.

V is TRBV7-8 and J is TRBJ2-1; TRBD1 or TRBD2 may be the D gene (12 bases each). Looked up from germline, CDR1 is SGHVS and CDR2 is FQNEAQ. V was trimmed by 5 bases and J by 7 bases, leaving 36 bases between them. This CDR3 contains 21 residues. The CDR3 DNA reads TGTGCCAGCAGCGTACCGGGACAGGGGGCGTCTAGCGGGAGGGCCGGTAATGAGCAGTTCTTC. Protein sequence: CASSVPGQGASSGRAGNEQFF.

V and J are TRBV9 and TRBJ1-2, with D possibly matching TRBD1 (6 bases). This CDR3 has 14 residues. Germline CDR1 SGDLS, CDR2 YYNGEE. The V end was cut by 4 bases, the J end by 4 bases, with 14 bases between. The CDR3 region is CASSPDNRVYGYTF. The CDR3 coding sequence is TGTGCCAGCAGCCCCGACAACAGGGTCTATGGCTACACCTTC.